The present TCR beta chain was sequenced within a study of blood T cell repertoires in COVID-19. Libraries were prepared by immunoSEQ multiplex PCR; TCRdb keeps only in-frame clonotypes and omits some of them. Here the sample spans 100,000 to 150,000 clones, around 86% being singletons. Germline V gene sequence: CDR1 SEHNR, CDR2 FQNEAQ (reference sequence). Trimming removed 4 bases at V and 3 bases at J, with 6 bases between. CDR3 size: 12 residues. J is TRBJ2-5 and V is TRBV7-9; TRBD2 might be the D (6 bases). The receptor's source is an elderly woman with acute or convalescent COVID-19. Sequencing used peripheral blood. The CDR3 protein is CASSWGEETQYF. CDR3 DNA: TGTGCCAGCAGCTGGGGGGAAGAGACCCAGTACTTC.